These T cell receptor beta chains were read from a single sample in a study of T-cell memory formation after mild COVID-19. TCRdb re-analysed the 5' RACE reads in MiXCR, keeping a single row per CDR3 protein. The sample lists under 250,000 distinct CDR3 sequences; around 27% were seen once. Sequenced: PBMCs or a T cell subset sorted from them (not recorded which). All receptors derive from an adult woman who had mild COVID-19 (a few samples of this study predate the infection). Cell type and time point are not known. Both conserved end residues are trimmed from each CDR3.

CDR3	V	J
ATSDYPGATQY	TRBV24-1	TRBJ2-3
ATSPEWAAANIQY	TRBV15	TRBJ2-4
SAQPGQGSQETQY	TRBV20-1	TRBJ2-5
ASSSDRVTEAF	TRBV11-2	TRBJ1-1
ASSHIGTEFYTYEQY	TRBV4-2	TRBJ2-7
ASSLEVSAGANVLT	TRBV7-2	TRBJ2-6
ASSYRDSSYHEQY	TRBV6-5	TRBJ2-7
ATSDVGGPTYNEQF	TRBV24-1	TRBJ2-1
ASSLGRELSSYEQY	TRBV7-9	TRBJ2-7
ASSLYGENTEAF	TRBV5-1	TRBJ1-1
ASSPDRLSTEAF	TRBV7-2	TRBJ1-1
AISGRDSITGELF	TRBV10-3	TRBJ2-2
ASSHGGQDRLRTPGELF	TRBV4-1	TRBJ2-2
ASSFPGTGNTEAF	TRBV7-9	TRBJ1-1
ASSYFSGTISYEQY	TRBV6-5	TRBJ2-7
SARDGADYGYT	TRBV20-1	TRBJ1-2
ASNRLRRDGYT	TRBV12-3/TRBV12-4	TRBJ1-2
ASSLPFGLRGSTEAF	TRBV4-1	TRBJ1-1
ATHDRTHQPQH	TRBV6-2/TRBV6-3	TRBJ1-5
ASSVRTGSEQY	TRBV9	TRBJ2-7
ASSSGGATGNTEAF	TRBV7-8	TRBJ1-1
ASSLQGAVYGYT	TRBV13	TRBJ1-2
ASSRGATGYT	TRBV5-1	TRBJ1-2
ASSRTGVHGELF	TRBV4-1	TRBJ2-2
ASSLGQTNTGELF	TRBV5-1	TRBJ2-2
ASSSTPGGYTGELF	TRBV7-3	TRBJ2-2
ASSYNAGASFSYEQY	TRBV6-5	TRBJ2-7
ASSSGGGNQPQH	TRBV25-1	TRBJ1-5
ASSPLRGAANTEAF	TRBV18	TRBJ1-1
ASSFLIEQGGGELF	TRBV5-1	TRBJ2-2
ASRPGTGSGANVLT	TRBV19	TRBJ2-6
ASSLGPAGELF	TRBV7-9	TRBJ2-2
ATLSTGGYEQY	TRBV19	TRBJ2-7
ASSSPYRERGNTEAF	TRBV12-3/TRBV12-4	TRBJ1-1
SARDHVGQGGQPQH	TRBV20-1	TRBJ1-5
ASSSPSGSYTEAF	TRBV5-4	TRBJ1-1
ASSEAGGSYNEQF	TRBV6-4	TRBJ2-1
ASSLDGQPNTEAF	TRBV5-1	TRBJ1-1
ASSPREGYEQY	TRBV5-1	TRBJ2-7
ASSFSRANEQY	TRBV5-6	TRBJ2-7
ASSQGNWGSTDTQY	TRBV4-2	TRBJ2-3
ASSSWTSGGSDTQY	TRBV4-2	TRBJ2-3
ASSRIGGGRNEQF	TRBV5-1	TRBJ2-1
ASSEPGLAGGPEYNEQF	TRBV12-3/TRBV12-4	TRBJ2-1
ASSLADRMNTEAF	TRBV5-1	TRBJ1-1
SVEDRSLYGYT	TRBV29-1	TRBJ1-2
ASIRDRGRSETNVLT	TRBV11-2	TRBJ2-6